This TCR beta chain comes out of a study of cytomegalovirus exposure and HLA in healthy donors. As for the study in general: For the roughly 370 genotyped donors, roughly 80% fell within the Caucasian-associated ancestry cluster.

To note about this clone: No antigen is known for it.

13 Jbeta primers and 60 Vbeta primers were used for the PCR. Profiled with immunoSEQ multiplex PCR; TCRdb holds only in-frame clones, not every one. The sample holds roughly 220,000 clones; around 85% are singletons and the top ten take approximately 1.5%. Whole-study findings and limits: Highest at DRB1 and lowest at HLA-C, TCR association rates differed among HLA loci in a later analysis.

Germline lookup yields CDR1 KGHSH and CDR2 LQKENI. This CDR3 is 13 amino acids long. Between the trimmed V and J ends, which lost 1 base and 6 bases, there was a span of 6 bases. The chain has TRBV18 and TRBJ2-2; D may be TRBD1 (5 bases). The TCR was taken from a man over 45 in good health and CMV-seronegative. Source material: PBMCs. CDR3 DNA: TGTGCCAGCTCACCACAGGGGTCCGGGGAGCTGTTTTTT. Translating gives CASSPQGSGELFF.